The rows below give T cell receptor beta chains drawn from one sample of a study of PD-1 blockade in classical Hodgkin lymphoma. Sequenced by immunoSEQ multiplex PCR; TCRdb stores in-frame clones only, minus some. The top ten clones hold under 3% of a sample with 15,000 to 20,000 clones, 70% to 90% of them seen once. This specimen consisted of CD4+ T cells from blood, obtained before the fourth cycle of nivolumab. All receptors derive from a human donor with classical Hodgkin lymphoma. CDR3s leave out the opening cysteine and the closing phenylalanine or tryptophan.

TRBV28 ASSLGFSGELF
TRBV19 ASSTLLAGEQF
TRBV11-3 ASSLEQDNEQF
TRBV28 ATRDSPYEQY
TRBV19 ASSIQTGYGANVLT
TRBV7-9 ASSLNSYGDYRF
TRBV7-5 ARSLEGLSQETQY
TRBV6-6 ASIMRPDSVPF
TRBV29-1 SVEIVASGVQY
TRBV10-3 AISGTQETQY
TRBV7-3 ASSRGPQETQY
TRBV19 ASSPQGQYNEKLF
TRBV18 ASSPQRPGAGTEAF
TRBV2 ASSEVKNTGELF
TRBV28 ASSFRTGKRAFEAF
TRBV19 ASSIGVPSGGPQH